This T cell receptor (beta chain) came from a study of cytomegalovirus exposure and HLA in healthy donors. Across the study: The use of the same platform for the 95 to 150 validation repertoires and the roughly 700 first-cohort repertoires was reported by a later analysis.

Only in-frame clones appear in the TCRdb table, and some are missing; sequencing was by immunoSEQ multiplex PCR. The data hold 45,000 to 65,000 clones, with approximately 89% observed a single time. The sequenced material came from PBMCs. The sequence was obtained from a woman between 18 and 29 years old in good health and CMV-seropositive.

The CDR3 bases are TGTGCCAGCAGAATACAGGGTACCGTTAACTATGGCTACACCTTC. Translated, it gives CASRIQGTVNYGYTF. The rearrangement links TRBV28 to TRBJ1-2; D perhaps matches TRBD1 (6 bases). The CDR3 extends over 15 amino acids. V shed 6 bases and J shed 1 base, with 15 bases lying between them. In germline, CDR1 is MDHEN, CDR2 SYDVKM.